The sequence of this T cell receptor beta chain was determined in a study of monozygotic twins with inflammatory bowel disease. The study, taken as a whole, reports: Twins with IBD were found to have lower TCRbeta diversity (inverse Simpson) than healthy co-twins.

Notes on this clonotype: Its antigen is undetermined.

Reanalyzing the 5' RACE reads, TCRdb keeps one entry per CDR3 protein, without DNA. The sample's table shows roughly 300,000 distinct CDR3 sequences. The TCR sequence derives from a human donor with ulcerative colitis or Crohn's disease, or a healthy co-twin of an affected twin (not recorded which). Sequenced sample: blood.

The CDR3 reads CASSAAAGAETQYF. V gene TRBV5-1 combines with J gene TRBJ2-5; TCRdb picks TRBD1, but there is no DNA to check that call. The germline V gene has CDR1 SGHRS and CDR2 YFSETQ. The CDR3 loop spans 14 amino acids.